The following is a TCR beta chain sequence with its context. The data originate from a study of patients and donors after allogeneic stem cell transplantation. TCRdb reprocessed the RT-PCR reads with MiXCR, giving one entry per CDR3 protein. The profile shows 390,000 or so distinct CDR3 sequences, approximately 16% of them singletons. This CDR3 has 17 amino acids. The V segment lost 1 base and the J segment 8 bases; nucleotides outside the gene matches: 17. Germline CDR1 reads DFQATT; CDR2 reads SNEGSKA (reference sequence). Sequences were obtained from blood, either unsorted or a sorted T cell fraction (not recorded which). This sequence originates from a human donor who was either an allogeneic HSCT recipient or a stem cell or donor lymphocyte infusion donor (not recorded which). It is not recorded whose cells these are; they may come from a transplant donor. The chain is built from TRBV20-1 and TRBJ2-1; TRBD2 aligns across 7 bases. CDR3 DNA: TGCAGTGCTAGAGGGGGGATCGGGACTAAGGAGGGCGATGAGCAGTTCTTC. Its protein is CSARGGIGTKEGDEQFF.